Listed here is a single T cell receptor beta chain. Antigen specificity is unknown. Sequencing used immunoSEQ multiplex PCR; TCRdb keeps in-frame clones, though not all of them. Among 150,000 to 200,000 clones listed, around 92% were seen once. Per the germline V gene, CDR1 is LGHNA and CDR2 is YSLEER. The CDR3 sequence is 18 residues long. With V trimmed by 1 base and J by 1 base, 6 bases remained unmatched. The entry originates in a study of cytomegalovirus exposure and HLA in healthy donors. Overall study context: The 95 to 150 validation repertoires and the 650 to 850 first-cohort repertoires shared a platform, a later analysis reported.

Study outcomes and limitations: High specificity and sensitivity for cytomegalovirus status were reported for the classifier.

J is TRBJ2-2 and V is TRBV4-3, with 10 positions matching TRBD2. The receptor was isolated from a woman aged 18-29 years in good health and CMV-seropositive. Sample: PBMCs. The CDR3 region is CASSQGAGGPGNTGELFF. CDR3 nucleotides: TGCGCCAGCAGCCAAGGAGCGGGAGGGCCGGGGAACACCGGGGAGCTGTTTTTT.